This T cell receptor (beta chain) was sequenced during a study of blood T cell repertoires in COVID-19. Study as a whole: The United States, Italy and Spain supplied acute and convalescent COVID-19 samples. Sample material is recorded as cDNA or gDNA derived from T cells, B-cell-depleted T cells, or PBMCs.

Under the authors' procedure: Reference gene primers were amplified, and this amplification served to estimate nucleated cell counts. The data were produced by immunoSEQ multiplex PCR, yet TCRdb's version contains in-frame clones alone and is incomplete. V and J calls and clone size are as listed in that table; D and trimming were resolved from the DNA. The table lists about 140,000 clones, around 87% of them singletons, with less than 2.5% in the top ten. V dropped 8 bases and J dropped 3 bases, with 7 bases sitting between them. CDR1 is MNHEY and CDR2 is SVGAGI in the germline V gene. This CDR3 spans 11 amino acids.

This clonotype was sampled from a middle-aged man with active COVID-19. The chain combines TRBV6-5 with TRBJ1-1; a weak D match, TRBD1 (6 bases). Specimen: peripheral blood. CDR3 nucleotides: TGTGCCAGCGGGGGCTACACTGAAGCTTTCTTT. It is translated as CASGGYTEAFF.